The 23 T cell receptor beta chains presented below share a single source sample, sequenced in a study of T cells in localized non-small cell lung cancer. Profiling relied on immunoSEQ multiplex PCR, and the TCRdb table lists in-frame clones only, not all of them. The repertoire consists of roughly 2,300 clones, with approximately 37% occurring once and the leading ten covering approximately 6.9%. The sequencing used lung tumor tissue, collected before any cancer treatment. The receptor source for this set is a female donor of 60 years or more with stage I lung adenocarcinoma.

This clone occurred a few times. The V and J genes are TRBV6-8 and TRBJ2-2; 7 bases map to TRBD2. CDR1 is MNHGY and CDR2 is SAAAGT in the germline V gene. V lost 6 bases to trimming and J lost 0 bases; unmatched junction nucleotides: 7. This CDR3 is built from 16 residues. The CDR3 nucleotides are TGTGCCAGCAGCCCAGGTAGCGGGCCGAACACCGGGGAGCTGTTTTTT. As protein: CASSPGSGPNTGELFF.

This clone was recorded only once. This sequence joins TRBV25-1 and TRBJ2-1; no definite D call. Germline V gene data show CDR1 as MGHDK and CDR2 as SYGVNS. This CDR3 is 14 amino acids long. V was pared by 8 bases and J by 6 bases, with 17 bases between. The CDR3 DNA reads as TGTGCCAGCGAGCCGGGCTTACCATTCAATGAGCAGTTCTTC. This encodes CASEPGLPFNEQFF.

The J gene is TRBJ2-5, the V gene TRBV6-8; TRBD2 matches 9 bases. This CDR3 has 15 residues. The J segment lost 4 bases and the V segment lost 2 bases, leaving 5 bases of the junction unmatched. Per germline, CDR1 MNHGY and CDR2 SAAAGT. The CDR3 spells CASSYGGLAGETQYF. In DNA, the CDR3 is TGTGCCAGCAGTTACGGGGGACTAGCAGGAGAGACCCAGTACTTC.

This chain links TRBV28 with TRBJ2-3; the D gene could be TRBD1 or TRBD2 (5 bases each). Trimming took 5 bases from V and 6 from J, leaving 24 bases between them. Germline CDR1 reads MDHEN; CDR2 reads SYDVKM. The CDR3 has 17 amino acids. In DNA form, the CDR3 reads TGTGCCAGCAGTCCCCTTGGGGGTCCGGGGTTTGGGGATACGCAGTATTTT. Protein: CASSPLGGPGFGDTQYF.

There are a few counts of this clone. The chain employs TRBV10-3 and TRBJ2-7, with D possibly TRBD1 on 5 matching bases. The CDR3 extends over 16 amino acids. V was shortened by 1 base and J by 2 bases, with 15 bases between the two germline ends. The germline CDR1 and CDR2 sequences are ENHRY and SYGVKD. The CDR3 DNA reads as TGTGCCATCAGTGAGTGGGGCGGCAGGTATACCTACGAGCAGTACTTC. Its translation is CAISEWGGRYTYEQYF.

The genes are TRBV2 and TRBJ2-2; D perhaps matches TRBD2 (6 bases). V was cut by 7 bases and J by 6 bases, with 15 bases left in between. Germline CDR1 reads SNHLY; CDR2 reads FYNNEI. The length of the CDR3 is 14 residues. The CDR3 DNA reads as TGTGCCAGCACCAGGAGGGGAGGTCCCGGGGAGCTGTTTTTT. Its translation: CASTRRGGPGELFF.

This clone was observed a few times. V is TRBV6-8 and J is TRBJ2-7, with D perhaps matching TRBD1 or TRBD2 (5 bases each). The germline V gene encodes CDR1 MNHGY and CDR2 SAAAGT. The V gene lost 0 bases and the J gene lost 5 bases, with 17 bases spanning the gap. The CDR3 consists of 16 residues. CDR3 DNA sequence: TGTGCCAGCAGTTACTCCTTCACAGGACTCAAGAACGAGCAGTACTTC. Translating gives CASSYSFTGLKNEQYF.

This clone was observed a handful of times. The chain uses TRBV9 and TRBJ2-5; 7 nucleotides match TRBD2. The germline V gene encodes CDR1 SGDLS and CDR2 YYNGEE. CDR3 length: 14 residues. Trimming removed 4 bases from V and 5 bases from J; junction bases left unmatched: 8. This chain's CDR3 is CASSSQLGGETQYF. In nucleotides, the CDR3 is TGTGCCAGCAGCTCCCAGCTCGGGGGGGAGACCCAGTACTTC.

The rearrangement uses TRBV18 and TRBJ2-7; TRBD2 matches at 8 bases. V lost 2 bases to trimming and J lost 3 bases; unmatched junction nucleotides: 12. This CDR3 is built from 17 residues. Germline-derived CDR1 and CDR2 are KGHSH and LQKENI. The CDR3 nucleotides read TGTGCCAGCTCACCATTGAGCGGGGGTATCACGGGCTACGAGCAGTACTTC. Its protein is CASSPLSGGITGYEQYF.

The chain joins TRBV10-2 to TRBJ2-2; D remains unclear. CDR1 is WSHSY, CDR2 SAAADI, per germline. The CDR3 runs to 13 residues. V lost 0 bases and J 8 bases, leaving 7 bases between the germline ends. CDR3 nucleotide sequence: TGCGCCAGCAGTGAGTCCGTCAGAGGGGAGCTGTTTTTT. It specifies CASSESVRGELFF.

This clone appeared once. This chain links TRBV18 with TRBJ2-2; 9 nucleotides agree with TRBD2. Losses at the gene ends were 3 bases for V and 0 bases for J; bases not matched to a gene: 5. This CDR3 spans 17 amino acids. CDR1 and CDR2 (germline): KGHSH, LQKENI. In DNA form, the CDR3 reads TGTGCCAGCTCACCCGTGACTAGCGGAACGAACACCGGGGAGCTGTTTTTT. This translates into CASSPVTSGTNTGELFF.

This chain joins TRBV9 and TRBJ2-2; D is uncertain. Looked up from germline, CDR1 is SGDLS and CDR2 is YYNGEE. V was trimmed by 6 bases and J by 1 base, leaving 16 bases between them. The CDR3 consists of 16 residues. The CDR3 here is CASTPLAVMNTGELFF. DNA for the CDR3: TGTGCCAGCACTCCGCTTGCGGTAATGAACACCGGGGAGCTGTTTTTT.

This clone was seen a handful of times. The chain carries TRBV9 and TRBJ2-5; weak D call: TRBD2 (5 bases). V lost 5 bases and J lost 4, with 9 bases in between. This CDR3 region has 12 residues. The V gene's germline CDR1 is SGDLS and CDR2 YYNGEE. The CDR3 bases are TGTGCCAGCAGTGCCGAGGGAGAGACCCAGTACTTC. The encoded protein is CASSAEGETQYF.

This clone has more than one count but fewer than ten. The J gene is TRBJ2-5, the V gene TRBV11-3; 8 nucleotides align to TRBD2. Trimming removed 5 bases from V and 5 bases from J; junction bases left unmatched: 10. CDR3 size: 15 residues. The V gene's germline CDR1 is SGHNT and CDR2 YENEEA. CDR3 amino acids: CASSRSGSAGETQYF. In DNA, the CDR3 is TGTGCCAGCAGCCGCAGCGGGAGTGCTGGGGAGACCCAGTACTTC.

This chain uses TRBV30 with TRBJ2-7, with D tentatively TRBD1 (6 bases). CDR1 is GTSNPN and CDR2 is SVGIG in the germline V gene (reference sequence). The CDR3 is 13 amino acids. Trimming removed 2 bases at V and 7 bases at J, with 15 bases between. CDR3 residues: CAWSLTTGSEQYF. Written as DNA, the CDR3 is TGTGCCTGGAGTTTGACGACAGGTAGTGAGCAGTACTTC.

The V and J genes are TRBV14 and TRBJ2-1; D unresolved. V lost 0 bases, J lost 4 bases, and 13 bases lay in between. This CDR3 has 16 residues. Germline CDR1 SGHDN, CDR2 FVKESK. The CDR3 DNA sequence: TGTGCCAGCAGCCAAGATTTTCAGAGGCCATACAATGAGCAGTTCTTC. The encoded protein is CASSQDFQRPYNEQFF.

In this sample, this clone turned up a few times. This chain joins TRBV6-8 and TRBJ2-1, with 7 bases fitting TRBD2. Per the germline V gene, CDR1 is MNHGY and CDR2 is SAAAGT. The CDR3 is 12 amino acids. With 8 bases clipped from V and 12 bases from J, the junction kept 10 bases outside the gene matches. CDR3 DNA sequence: TGTGCCAGCGCTAGCGGTCTATGGGCGCAGTTCTTC. Translated, it gives CASASGLWAQFF.

The chain combines TRBV19 with TRBJ2-3, with D uncertain. The V end lost 7 bases, the J end lost 1 base, and 12 bases lay between the germline ends. Germline V lookup: CDR1 LNHDA, CDR2 SQIVND (reference sequence). The CDR3 consists of 14 residues. The CDR3: CASNAGSGTDTQYF. The CDR3 nucleotides read TGTGCCAGTAACGCAGGATCGGGCACAGATACGCAGTATTTT.

The rearrangement links TRBV19 to TRBJ2-1; D is perhaps TRBD2 (5 bases). CDR3 size: 12 residues. Per germline, CDR1 LNHDA and CDR2 SQIVND (reference sequence). The V end was cut by 8 bases, the J end by 6 bases, with 11 bases between. The CDR3 DNA reads TGTGCCAGTGGTAGCGAGGGCAATGAGCAGTTCTTC. Encoded protein: CASGSEGNEQFF.

This clone was seen only a few times. The rearrangement uses TRBV9 and TRBJ2-2, with TRBD1 matching over 10 bases. V lost 2 bases and J lost 5; bases outside the gene matches: 6. Per the germline V gene, CDR1 is SGDLS and CDR2 is YYNGEE. The CDR3 has 16 amino acids. CDR3 residues: CASSVRQGAVTGELFF. DNA of the CDR3: TGTGCCAGCAGCGTCCGACAGGGGGCGGTAACCGGGGAGCTGTTTTTT.

There are a few counts of this clone. The chain links TRBV1 to TRBJ2-1; the table assigns TRBD2, which was not confirmed against the DNA. TRBV1 is annotated as a pseudogene. CDR3 size: 14 residues. The CDR3 here is CTSRESTSGNEQFF. CDR3 DNA: TGCACCAGCAGGGAATCCACTAGCGGCAATGAGCAGTTCTTC.

V and J are TRBV10-2 and TRBJ1-1, with 7 bases that match TRBD1. The CDR3 length is 13 residues. The germline V gene encodes CDR1 WSHSY and CDR2 SAAADI. The V gene end was trimmed by 7 bases and the J gene end by 7 bases; junction bases not matched to a gene: 9. CDR3 sequence (DNA): TGCGCCAGCACCCAGGGAGGGGGCCGTGAAGCTTTCTTT. This gives the protein CASTQGGGREAFF.

This clone was recorded a few times. The junction shows a germline mismatch at one end, possibly a read error. The rearrangement links TRBV10-3 to TRBJ2-7, with 10 bases fitting TRBD2. This CDR3 comprises 15 residues. CDR1 ENHRY and CDR2 SYGVKD come from the germline V gene. The CDR3 sequence is CASSEMASGSDEQYF. The CDR3 bases are TGTGCCAGCAGTGAGATGGCTAGCGGGAGTGACGAGCAGTACTTC.